These T cell receptor beta chains were read from a single sample in a study of CD8 T cells in ankylosing spondylitis. TCRdb used MiXCR to reprocess the 5' RACE reads, holding one entry per CDR3 protein. The sample shows approximately 240,000 distinct CDR3 sequences, about 10% of them seen only once. Sequencing input: blood, either unsorted or a sorted T cell fraction (not recorded which). The receptor set was obtained from a male donor with ankylosing spondylitis or in good health (not recorded which). Each CDR3 is given without its conserved first and last residue. The order of the fields is V gene, CDR3 length, J gene, CDR3 protein.

>TRBV5-1|12|TRBJ2-1
ASSLEAGSNEQF
>TRBV20-1|11|TRBJ1-6
SARTGGNSPLH
>TRBV20-1|8|TRBJ2-1
SARINEQF
>TRBV29-1|11|TRBJ2-3
SVSSEVADTQY
>TRBV12-3/TRBV12-4|12|TRBJ1-1
ASSASTARGEAF
>TRBV20-1|12|TRBJ2-7
SARDQEGVSEQY
>TRBV25-1|11|TRBJ2-7
ASSEWTGDEQY
>TRBV7-9|11|TRBJ2-3
ASRKGAADTQY
>TRBV5-1|12|TRBJ2-7
ASSLEGHFCEQY
>TRBV29-1|12|TRBJ2-7
SVEDGDSLYEQY
>TRBV12-3/TRBV12-4|14|TRBJ1-1
ASSVTGAPVYTEAF
>TRBV30|12|TRBJ2-3
AWEQGRGTDTQY
>TRBV18|12|TRBJ1-1
ASSRQFTNTEAF
>TRBV20-1|13|TRBJ2-3
SARAGDSRLATQY
>TRBV30|12|TRBJ2-4
AWSVSGAKNIQY
>TRBV6-5|11|TRBJ1-1
ASSSSGNPEAF
>TRBV30|13|TRBJ1-4
AWSVEGRGGEKLF
>TRBV4-2|15|TRBJ2-3
ASSQGLAGGSTDTQY
>TRBV29-1|11|TRBJ1-1
SGFWPAGTEAF
>TRBV2|12|TRBJ2-7
ASSEWGSAYEQY
>TRBV10-3|16|TRBJ2-7
AIGDPGTGGLGAYEQY
>TRBV15|11|TRBJ2-1
ATSRNPGYEQF
>TRBV29-1|11|TRBJ1-2
SVLSGGEYSYT
>TRBV5-1|11|TRBJ1-1
ASSNVKNTEAF
>TRBV30|15|TRBJ2-5
AWSVPGASHYQETQY
>TRBV20-1|12|TRBJ1-4
SALSGSTNEKLF
>TRBV6-1|13|TRBJ2-7
ASSIAGGTSYEQY
>TRBV4-2|15|TRBJ2-5
ASSQNPTSGAQETQY
>TRBV27|13|TRBJ1-1
ASSSTGGEGTEAF
>TRBV10-1|13|TRBJ2-3
ASSADSLLRDTQY
>TRBV11-3|12|TRBJ2-1
ASSSGKRYNEQF
>TRBV5-6|10|TRBJ2-7
ASRRGGNEQY
>TRBV27|14|TRBJ1-1
ASSLSSGLLNTEAF
>TRBV2|12|TRBJ2-3
ASSDTSGGGTQY
>TRBV29-1|12|TRBJ1-1
SVVLGGGNTEAF
>TRBV5-6|11|TRBJ1-1
ASTLLSNTEAF
>TRBV18|13|TRBJ2-5
ASSWGHPSQETQY
>TRBV19|12|TRBJ1-5
ASRLGVSNQPQH
>TRBV3-1|12|TRBJ1-1
ASSRGGAGTEAF
>TRBV7-8|14|TRBJ2-2
ASSFSGTGRTGELF
>TRBV4-1|14|TRBJ1-5
ASSPQRDHFNQPQH
>TRBV20-1|13|TRBJ2-3
SAQAPTGNTDTQY